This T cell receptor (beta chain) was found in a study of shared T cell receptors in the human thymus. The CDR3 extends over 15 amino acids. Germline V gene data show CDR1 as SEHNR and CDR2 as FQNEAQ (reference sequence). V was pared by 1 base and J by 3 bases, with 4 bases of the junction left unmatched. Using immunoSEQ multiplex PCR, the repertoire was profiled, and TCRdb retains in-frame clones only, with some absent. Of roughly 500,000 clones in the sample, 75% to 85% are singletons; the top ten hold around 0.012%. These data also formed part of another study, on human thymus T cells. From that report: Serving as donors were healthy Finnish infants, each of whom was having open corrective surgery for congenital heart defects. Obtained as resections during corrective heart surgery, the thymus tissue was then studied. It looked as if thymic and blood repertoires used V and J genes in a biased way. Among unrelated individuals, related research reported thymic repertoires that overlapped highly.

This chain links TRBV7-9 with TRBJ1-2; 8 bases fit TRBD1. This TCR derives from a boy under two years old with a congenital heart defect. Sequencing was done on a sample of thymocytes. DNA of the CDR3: TGTGCCAGCAGCTTAGTGGGACAGGAGCACTATGGCTACACCTTC. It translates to CASSLVGQEHYGYTF.